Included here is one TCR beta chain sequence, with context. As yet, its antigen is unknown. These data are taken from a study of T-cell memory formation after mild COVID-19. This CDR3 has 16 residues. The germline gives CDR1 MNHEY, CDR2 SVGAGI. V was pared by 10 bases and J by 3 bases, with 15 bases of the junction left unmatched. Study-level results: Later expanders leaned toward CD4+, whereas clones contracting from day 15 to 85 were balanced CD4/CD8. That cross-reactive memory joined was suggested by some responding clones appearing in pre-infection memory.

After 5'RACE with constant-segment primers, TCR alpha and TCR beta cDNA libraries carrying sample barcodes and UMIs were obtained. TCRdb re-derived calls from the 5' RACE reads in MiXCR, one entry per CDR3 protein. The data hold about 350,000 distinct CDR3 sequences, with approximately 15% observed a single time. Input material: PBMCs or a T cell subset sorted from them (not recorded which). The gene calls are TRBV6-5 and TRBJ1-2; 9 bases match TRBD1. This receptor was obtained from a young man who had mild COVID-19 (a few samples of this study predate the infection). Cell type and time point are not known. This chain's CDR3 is CATGGEQGALYYGYTF. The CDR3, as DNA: TGTGCCACCGGGGGCGAACAGGGGGCACTATACTATGGCTACACCTTC.